The 8 T cell receptor beta chains below all came from one sample that was sequenced in a study of response to subunit inactivated influenza vaccine (dated by TCRdb to 2017 to 2018). This specimen's time point label, interpreted: more than 40 days after influenza vaccine administration. Receptor amplification or capture employed RT-PCR. The instrument given in TCRdb is Illumina HiSeq 2500. TCRdb cleaned the public reads at Q25 with fastp, built clones with MiXCR and kept in-frame beta chains. Rows are unified per CDR3 protein, each entry keeping the most common DNA and genes. Present in this sample are under 500,000 distinct CDR3 sequences, approximately 10% of which were seen just once. Around 12% of the sample comes from the top ten. The input for sequencing was PBMCs from blood, taken more than 35 days after vaccination. These receptors originate from a man aged 45-65 years who received an inactivated influenza vaccine. Donor details come from another sample of the same person, matched by shared clones.

This clonotype was seen a few times. V and J are TRBV15 and TRBJ1-6, with 10 bases identical to TRBD1. Looked up from germline, CDR1 is LNHNV and CDR2 is YYDKDF (reference sequence). V trimming: 6 bases; J trimming: 7 bases; junction bases outside the gene matches: 6. The length of the CDR3 is 15 residues. The CDR3 here is CATSGGQGWNSPLHF. As DNA, the CDR3 is TGTGCCACCAGTGGGGGACAGGGGTGGAATTCACCCCTCCACTTT.

This clonotype showed up many times. The rearrangement links TRBV7-2 to TRBJ1-2, with D uncertain. CDR1 SGHTA and CDR2 FQGNSA come from the germline V gene. V dropped 3 bases and J dropped 8 bases, with 13 bases sitting between them. The CDR3 has 13 residues. CDR3 sequence (DNA): TGTGCCAGCAGCTTGGGTCTTCTAGAGGGCTACACCTTC. It translates to CASSLGLLEGYTF.

As to this clonotype: One junction end disagrees with the germline gene, perhaps due to a read error. The chain has TRBV28 and TRBJ2-1; D is undetermined. CDR1 is MDHEN, CDR2 SYDVKM, per germline. This CDR3 region has 12 residues. This chain's CDR3 is CASSLDNNEQLF. The CDR3 DNA is TGTGCCAGCAGTTTAGATAACAATGAGCAGCTCTTC.

Ten or more counts support this clonotype. The CDR3 reads CAILRGTANTGELFF. CDR3 DNA sequence: TGTGCCATCTTACGTGGGACAGCGAACACCGGGGAGCTGTTTTTT. The gene calls are TRBV10-3 and TRBJ2-2; TRBD1 matches at 7 bases. Germline trimming cut 8 bases from V and 0 bases from J; bases unmatched to any gene: 6. Germline lookup yields CDR1 ENHRY and CDR2 SYGVKD. The CDR3 is 15 amino acids.

This clonotype was found many times. The chain employs TRBV5-5 and TRBJ2-1, with a weak D call TRBD1 (6 bases). The CDR3 sequence is 16 residues long. Trimming pared 0 bases from V and 0 bases from J, leaving 10 bases between. The germline V gene encodes CDR1 SGHKS and CDR2 YYEKEE (reference sequence). The CDR3 spells CASSLVTGTSYNEQFF. The CDR3 DNA reads as TGTGCCAGCAGCTTGGTTACAGGGACCTCCTACAATGAGCAGTTCTTC.

Only a few counts were recorded for this clonotype. The chain joins TRBV11-2 to TRBJ1-3; D call uncertain. The CDR3 has 18 residues. V gave up 2 bases and J gave up 0 bases, with 17 bases separating them. In germline, CDR1 is SGHAT, CDR2 FQNNGV. The chain's CDR3 is CASSLIPLGPSSGNTIYF. The CDR3 bases are TGTGCCAGCAGCTTAATACCTCTCGGCCCTTCCTCTGGAAACACCATATATTTT. Variable domain in full (rest from reference TRBV11-2 and TRBJ1-3): EAGVAQSPRYKIIEKRQSVAFWCNPISGHATLYWYQQILGQGPKLLIQFQNNGVVDDSQLPKDRFSAERLKGVDSTLKIQPAKLEDSAVYLCASSLIPLGPSSGNTIYFGEGSWLTVV.

The J gene is TRBJ2-1, the V gene TRBV7-9, with D perhaps TRBD1 or TRBD2 (5 bases each). The germline V gene has CDR1 SEHNR and CDR2 FQNEAQ (reference sequence). The V and J ends lost 3 bases and 6 bases respectively, with 15 bases between them. There are 15 residues in the CDR3. In DNA form, the CDR3 reads TGTGCCAGCAGCTTGGTTGCTGAGGGGACCAATGAGCAGTTCTTC. Translating it yields CASSLVAEGTNEQFF.

Many counts were recorded for this clonotype. V gene TRBV10-3 combines with J gene TRBJ1-5; D possibly corresponds to TRBD1 (5 bases). CDR1 and CDR2 from the germline V gene are ENHRY and SYGVKD. The length of the CDR3 is 13 residues. V dropped 4 bases and J dropped 4 bases, with 8 bases sitting between them. The CDR3 bases are TGTGCCATCAGTGGAGGGGTGAATCAGCCCCAGCATTTT. Translating it yields CAISGGVNQPQHF.